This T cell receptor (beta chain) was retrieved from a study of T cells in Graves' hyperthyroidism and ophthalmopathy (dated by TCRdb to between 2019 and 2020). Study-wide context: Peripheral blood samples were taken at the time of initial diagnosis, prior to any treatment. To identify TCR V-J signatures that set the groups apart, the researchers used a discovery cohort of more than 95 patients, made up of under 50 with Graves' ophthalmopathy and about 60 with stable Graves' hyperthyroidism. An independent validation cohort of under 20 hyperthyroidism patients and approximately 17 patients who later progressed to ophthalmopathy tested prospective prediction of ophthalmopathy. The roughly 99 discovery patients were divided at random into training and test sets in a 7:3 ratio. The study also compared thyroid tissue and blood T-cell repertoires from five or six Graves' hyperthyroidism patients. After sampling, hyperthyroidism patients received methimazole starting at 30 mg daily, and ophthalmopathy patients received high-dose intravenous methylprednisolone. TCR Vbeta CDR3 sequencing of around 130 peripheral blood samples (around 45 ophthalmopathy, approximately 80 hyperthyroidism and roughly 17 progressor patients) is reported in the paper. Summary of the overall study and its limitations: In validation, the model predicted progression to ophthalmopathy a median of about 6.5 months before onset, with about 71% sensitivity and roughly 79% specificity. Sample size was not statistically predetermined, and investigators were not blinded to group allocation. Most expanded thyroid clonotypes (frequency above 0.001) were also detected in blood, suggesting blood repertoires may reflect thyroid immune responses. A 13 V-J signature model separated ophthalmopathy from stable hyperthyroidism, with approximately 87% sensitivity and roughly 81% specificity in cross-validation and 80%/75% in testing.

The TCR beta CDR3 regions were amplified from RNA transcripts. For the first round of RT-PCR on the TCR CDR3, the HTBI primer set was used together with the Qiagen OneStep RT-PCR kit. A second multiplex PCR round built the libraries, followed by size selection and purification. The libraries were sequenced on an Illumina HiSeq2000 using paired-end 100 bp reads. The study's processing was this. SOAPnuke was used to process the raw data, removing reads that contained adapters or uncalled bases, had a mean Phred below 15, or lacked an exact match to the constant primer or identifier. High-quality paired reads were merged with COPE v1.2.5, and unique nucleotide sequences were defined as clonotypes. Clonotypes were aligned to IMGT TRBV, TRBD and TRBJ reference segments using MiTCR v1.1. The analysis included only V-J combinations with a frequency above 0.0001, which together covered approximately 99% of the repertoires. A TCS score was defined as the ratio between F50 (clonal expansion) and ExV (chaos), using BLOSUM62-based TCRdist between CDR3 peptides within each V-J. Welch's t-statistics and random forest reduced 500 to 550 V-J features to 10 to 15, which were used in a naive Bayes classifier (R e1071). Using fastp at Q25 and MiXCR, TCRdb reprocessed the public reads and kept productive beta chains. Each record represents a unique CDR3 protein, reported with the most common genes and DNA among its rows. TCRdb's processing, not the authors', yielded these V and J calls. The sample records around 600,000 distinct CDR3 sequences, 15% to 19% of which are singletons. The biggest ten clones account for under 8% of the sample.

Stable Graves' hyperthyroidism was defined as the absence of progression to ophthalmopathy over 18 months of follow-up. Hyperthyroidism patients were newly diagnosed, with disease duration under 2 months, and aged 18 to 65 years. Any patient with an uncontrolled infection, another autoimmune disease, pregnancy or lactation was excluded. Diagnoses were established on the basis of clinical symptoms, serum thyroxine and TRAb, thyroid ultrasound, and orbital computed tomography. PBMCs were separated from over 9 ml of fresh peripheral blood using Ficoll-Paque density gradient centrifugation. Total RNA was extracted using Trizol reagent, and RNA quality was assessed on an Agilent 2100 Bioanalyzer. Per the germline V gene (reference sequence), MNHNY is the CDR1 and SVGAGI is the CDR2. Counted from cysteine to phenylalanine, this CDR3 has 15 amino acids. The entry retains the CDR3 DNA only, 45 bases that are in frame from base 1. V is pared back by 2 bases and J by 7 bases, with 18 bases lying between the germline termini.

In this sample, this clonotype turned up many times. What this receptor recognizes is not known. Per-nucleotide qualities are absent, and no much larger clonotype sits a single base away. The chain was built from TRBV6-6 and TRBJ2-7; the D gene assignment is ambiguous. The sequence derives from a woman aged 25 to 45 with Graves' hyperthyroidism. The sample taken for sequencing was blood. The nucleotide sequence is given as TGTGCCAGCAGTTACGGCTCCTCCGGAATGGGGGAGCAGTACTTC. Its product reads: CASSYGSSGMGEQYF.